Below are 26 T cell receptor beta chains sequenced from a single sample in a study of cytomegalovirus exposure and HLA in healthy donors. Only in-frame clones appear in the TCRdb table, and some are missing; sequencing was by immunoSEQ multiplex PCR. The profile shows more than 110,000 clones, 94% of them singletons. Sequenced sample: PBMCs. The source is a man aged 18 to 30 in good health and CMV-seropositive.

The chain is built from TRBV5-1 and TRBJ2-3, with D maybe TRBD2 (5 bases). The CDR3 has 14 amino acids. Germline CDR1 and CDR2: SGHRS and YFSETQ. Trimming pared 0 bases from V and 2 bases from J, leaving 7 bases between. CDR3 loop: CASSLGTHTDTQYF. The CDR3 DNA sequence: TGCGCCAGCAGCTTGGGGACTCACACAGATACGCAGTATTTT.

This chain uses TRBV28 with TRBJ2-6; 7 nucleotides line up with TRBD1. V shed 9 bases, J shed 0 bases, and the junction held 8 bases outside the gene matches. Germline V gives CDR1 MDHEN, CDR2 SYDVKM. This CDR3 has 16 amino acids. CDR3 coding DNA: TGTGCCAGTTATACAGGGGCGCGCTCTGGGGCCAACGTCCTGACTTTC. Its translation: CASYTGARSGANVLTF.

The chain recombines TRBV18 with TRBJ2-7, with 9 bases aligning to TRBD1. CDR1 is KGHSH and CDR2 is LQKENI in the germline V gene. This CDR3 is 17 amino acids long. Trimming removed 4 bases from V and 1 base from J; junction bases left unmatched: 11. This CDR3 is CASSLLPPGQGSYEQYF. Here the CDR3 DNA reads TGTGCCAGCTCACTACTACCCCCGGGACAGGGATCCTACGAGCAGTACTTC.

The chain joins TRBV2 to TRBJ2-5; TRBD2 matches at 7 bases. The CDR3 contains 13 residues. Germline V lookup: CDR1 SNHLY, CDR2 FYNNEI. The trim removed 6 bases at V and 8 bases at J, leaving 9 bases unmatched. CDR3 in amino acids: CASRREGWETQYF. The CDR3 nucleotides read TGTGCCAGCAGGAGGGAGGGGTGGGAAACCCAGTACTTC.

CDR3 sequence (DNA): TGTGCCAGCTCTACACCGGGACTAGAGCAAGAGACCCAGTACTTC. This sequence encodes CASSTPGLEQETQYF. J is TRBJ2-5 and V is TRBV28, with 8 bases matching TRBD2. The junction had 10 bases not matched to a gene; V was cut back by 8 bases and J by 2 bases. Germline V gene data show CDR1 as MDHEN and CDR2 as SYDVKM. This CDR3 contains 15 residues.

The chain has TRBV4-2 and TRBJ1-6; D unclear. Germline CDR1 and CDR2: LGHNA and YNFKEQ. The CDR3 contains 17 residues. V was shortened by 7 bases and J by 4 bases, with 20 bases between the two germline ends. CDR3 bases: TGTGCCAGCAAGCAGCGGGAGGATGACACATATAATTCACCCCTCCACTTT. Translating it yields CASKQREDDTYNSPLHF.

The V and J genes are TRBV2 and TRBJ2-7; 11 bases agree with TRBD2. Trimming removed 6 bases from V and 6 bases from J; junction bases left unmatched: 7. Germline CDR1 SNHLY, CDR2 FYNNEI. The CDR3 spans 14 residues. CDR3: CASRLLAGDGEQYF. CDR3 bases: TGTGCCAGCAGGCTACTAGCGGGAGATGGCGAGCAGTACTTC.

This clone is a singleton in its sample. The rearrangement links TRBV14 to TRBJ2-5, with TRBD2 identical over 11 bases. Per germline, CDR1 SGHDN and CDR2 FVKESK. CDR3 length: 17 amino acids. With 0 bases clipped from V and 4 bases from J, the junction kept 7 bases outside the gene matches. The CDR3 coding sequence is TGTGCCAGCAGCCAAGAGTTAGCGGGAGGGCCAATAGAGACCCAGTACTTC. This gives the protein CASSQELAGGPIETQYF.

A few counts support this clone. The chain has TRBV10-3 and TRBJ1-1; TRBD1 matches at 9 bases. CDR1 and CDR2 (germline): ENHRY, SYGVKD. The CDR3 sequence is 15 residues long. V lost 7 bases to trimming and J lost 4 bases; unmatched junction nucleotides: 10. The CDR3 spells CAITATGTGPTEAFF. CDR3 DNA: TGTGCCATCACCGCCACCGGGACAGGGCCCACTGAAGCTTTCTTT.

The chain couples TRBV2 to TRBJ2-3; D perhaps matches TRBD1 (6 bases). The CDR3 runs 14 residues. The V gene lost 7 bases and the J gene lost 3 bases, with 14 bases spanning the gap. The germline CDR1 and CDR2 sequences are SNHLY and FYNNEI. The CDR3 loop is CASTNRVETDTQYF. The DNA for the CDR3 is TGTGCCAGCACTAACAGGGTGGAAACAGATACGCAGTATTTT.

The chain recombines TRBV6-1 with TRBJ1-3; tentative D call: TRBD1 (6 bases). The germline V and J ends were trimmed by 1 base and 16 bases, with 23 bases remaining between them. This CDR3 comprises 15 residues. Germline CDR1 is MNHNS and CDR2 is SASEGT. CDR3 in amino acids: CASSEVWTANLWNYF. CDR3 DNA: TGTGCCAGCAGTGAAGTTTGGACAGCCAATCTCTGGAATTATTTT.

This chain uses TRBV2 with TRBJ2-7, with TRBD1 identical over 7 bases. Germline V gene sequence: CDR1 SNHLY, CDR2 FYNNEI. There are 14 residues in the CDR3. V shed 5 bases and J 3 bases; nucleotides not matched to a gene: 7. Here the CDR3 reads CASSRGRGIYEQYF. Written as DNA, the CDR3 is TGTGCCAGCAGTCGGGGCAGGGGGATCTACGAGCAGTACTTC.

The chain uses TRBV5-1 and TRBJ2-2; weak D call: TRBD2 (5 bases). The CDR3 spans 15 residues. V was cut by 0 bases and J by 7 bases, with 13 bases left in between. Germline loops: CDR1 SGHRS, CDR2 YFSETQ. The CDR3 DNA reads TGCGCCAGCAGCTTGGGTTTGGGAGAGAACGGGGAGCTGTTTTTT. It yields the protein CASSLGLGENGELFF.

The count of this clone is one. J is TRBJ1-2 and V is TRBV10-2, with D perhaps matching TRBD1 (6 bases). Between the trimmed V and J ends, which lost 5 bases and 6 bases, there was a span of 19 bases. CDR3 length: 15 residues. Germline V CDR1 and CDR2: WSHSY, SAAADI. The CDR3 nucleotides read TGCGCCAGCAGTCGGAACGGACAGTCGGGCGATGGCTACACCTTC. It encodes CASSRNGQSGDGYTF.

CDR3 in amino acids: CASSQGYAEAFF. The CDR3 DNA follows: TGTGCCAGCAGTCAGGGGTACGCTGAAGCTTTCTTT. The chain joins TRBV28 to TRBJ1-1; tentatively, D is TRBD1 (6 bases). The ends were cut back, 5 bases at V and 6 bases at J, with 10 bases in the middle. The germline CDR1 and CDR2 sequences are MDHEN and SYDVKM. The CDR3 loop spans 12 amino acids.

The chain combines TRBV7-9 with TRBJ2-1; D may be TRBD2 (6 bases). The CDR3 spans 14 residues. V lost 5 bases and J lost 6, with 14 bases in between. Germline CDR1 is SEHNR and CDR2 is FQNEAQ (reference sequence). The CDR3 spells CASSVRAGINEQFF. The DNA for the CDR3 is TGTGCCAGCAGCGTGCGGGCGGGGATCAATGAGCAGTTCTTC.

V and J are TRBV6-1 and TRBJ2-6, with D hard to call. Germline values: CDR1 MNHNS, CDR2 SASEGT. CDR3 length equals 17 residues. Trimming pared 1 base from V and 0 bases from J, leaving 10 bases between. The DNA of the CDR3 is TGTGCCAGCAGTGAAGGGGCATTTAGCTCTGGGGCCAACGTCCTGACTTTC. This translates into CASSEGAFSSGANVLTF.

CDR3 residues: CACSWRGGGKLFF. The CDR3 DNA sequence: TGTGCCTGCTCCTGGAGGGGGGGAGGGAAACTGTTTTTT. This sequence joins TRBV30 and TRBJ1-4; tentatively, D is TRBD1 (6 bases). V lost 6 bases and J 11 bases, leaving 19 bases between the germline ends. Germline V lookup: CDR1 GTSNPN, CDR2 SVGIG (reference sequence). The CDR3 spans 13 residues.

This rearrangement joins TRBV11-2 to TRBJ2-2, with 9 bases lining up with TRBD2. This CDR3 has 17 residues. CDR1 and CDR2 (germline): SGHAT, FQNNGV. The ends lost 4 bases at V and 0 bases at J; junction bases unmatched: 6. The CDR3 reads CASSSKGLAANTGELFF. The CDR3 bases are TGTGCCAGCAGCTCCAAGGGACTAGCAGCGAACACCGGGGAGCTGTTTTTT.

This chain uses TRBV10-3 with TRBJ2-7; 7 bases align to TRBD1. V shed 6 bases and J 3 bases; nucleotides not matched to a gene: 8. The CDR3 length is 14 residues. Germline CDR1 ENHRY, CDR2 SYGVKD. CDR3 DNA sequence: TGTGCCATCAGGACCGGGACAGCCTTCTACGAGCAGTACTTC. Translating gives CAIRTGTAFYEQYF.

The chain uses TRBV25-1 and TRBJ2-3, with D possibly being TRBD1 (5 bases). The V gene lost 6 bases and the J gene lost 4 bases, with 20 bases spanning the gap. This CDR3 region has 16 residues. The V gene's germline CDR1 is MGHDK and CDR2 SYGVNS. In nucleotides, the CDR3 is TGTGCCAGCAGCCCCCCGGACAAGTCAAGGTCAGATACGCAGTATTTT. Encoded protein: CASSPPDKSRSDTQYF.

The gene calls are TRBV5-1 and TRBJ1-1; TRBD1 is a possible D gene (5 bases). The CDR3 runs to 14 residues. Trimming removed 9 bases at V and 4 bases at J, with 19 bases between. Per germline, CDR1 SGHRS and CDR2 YFSETQ. The DNA of the CDR3 is TGCGCCAACAGAAAACCCGGGGGACTCACTGAAGCTTTCTTT. It encodes CANRKPGGLTEAFF.

The chain couples TRBV27 to TRBJ1-5; the D is unclear. V gave up 10 bases and J gave up 14 bases, with 9 bases separating them. Per germline, CDR1 MNHEY and CDR2 SMNVEV (reference sequence). The CDR3 runs to 8 residues. The CDR3 reads CATPLKHF. In DNA form, the CDR3 reads TGTGCCACCCCTCTAAAGCATTTT.

This chain connects TRBV18 to TRBJ1-1; D perhaps matches TRBD1 (6 bases). The CDR3 loop spans 13 amino acids. Trimming removed 6 bases from V and 1 base from J, with 9 bases in between. CDR1 KGHSH and CDR2 LQKENI come from the germline V gene. CDR3 loop: CASSSGQNTEAFF. The CDR3 DNA sequence: TGTGCCAGCTCGTCGGGACAGAACACTGAAGCTTTCTTT.

In nucleotides, the CDR3 is TGCGCCAGCAGCTTAAGCTATACGCAGTATTTT. It is translated as CASSLSYTQYF. V usage is TRBV5-1 and J usage is TRBJ2-3, with D hard to call. CDR1 and CDR2 from the germline V gene are SGHRS and YFSETQ. The CDR3 has 11 residues. Between the trimmed V and J ends, which lost 2 bases and 7 bases, there was a span of 5 bases.

The chain is built from TRBV2 and TRBJ1-5; D is perhaps TRBD1 (6 bases). Trimming pared 7 bases from V and 5 bases from J, leaving 15 bases between. Germline V gives CDR1 SNHLY, CDR2 FYNNEI. The CDR3 is 14 residues long. As DNA, the CDR3 is TGTGCCAGCACCGAGGGGGGGATGGATCAGCCCCAGCATTTT. As protein: CASTEGGMDQPQHF.